This T cell receptor (beta chain) was recovered during a study of T cells in Graves' hyperthyroidism and ophthalmopathy. Study results and caveats: Stable hyperthyroidism was separated from ophthalmopathy by a model based on 13 V-J features.

Ophthalmopathy cases scored 3 or more on the Clinical Activity Score and 4 or more on NOSPECS grade, with duration below 3 months. Each 10 ml fresh peripheral blood draw supplied the PBMCs. V dropped 3 bases and J dropped 2; count of bases not matched to a gene: 8. This CDR3 contains 17 residues. The V gene's germline CDR1 is KGHSH and CDR2 LQKENI. Remarks on this clonotype: Its antigen is unknown.

Amplification targeted TCR beta CDR3 regions from RNA transcripts. First-round RT-PCR targeting the TCR CDR3 was performed with the HTBI primer set. MiXCR was run by TCRdb on the multiplex PCR reads, yielding one entry per CDR3 protein. Of fewer than 500,000 distinct CDR3 sequences in the sample, roughly 15% were seen once. This TCR was sampled from a man younger than 30 with Graves' ophthalmopathy. The material sequenced was blood. This chain connects TRBV18 to TRBJ1-5; TRBD1 aligns across 9 bases. Here the CDR3 reads CASSPERRDRGNQPQHF. DNA of the CDR3: TGTGCCAGCTCACCTGAGAGGCGGGACAGGGGCAATCAGCCCCAGCATTTT.